These T cell receptor beta chains were read from a single sample in a study of blood T cell repertoires in COVID-19. Some clones are missing from TCRdb's copy, which holds only in-frame ones; the method was immunoSEQ multiplex PCR. The sample has under 250,000 clones; roughly 88% are singletons. The sample taken for sequencing was peripheral blood. Source of these receptors: a man in his forties or fifties with COVID-19, enrolled during active disease. The CDR3 runs from the conserved cysteine through the conserved F or W. D genes are given only for firm matches. A clone size is listed for some rows: how often the clone was seen (once, few, many), or a class if it is expanded.

v_call	clone_size	d_call	j_call	cdr3_nt	cdr3_aa
TRBV28	NA	TRBD1	TRBJ2-2	TGTGCCAGCAGTCCTCCGACAGGGGGGACGGGCACCGGGGAGCTGTTTTTT	CASSPPTGGTGTGELFF
TRBV24-1	NA	NA	TRBJ2-1	TGTGCCACCAGTGATCCCTCGGGTAGTGCCTTGAATGAGCAGTTCTTC	CATSDPSGSALNEQFF
TRBV6-6	NA	TRBD1	TRBJ1-5	TGTGCCAGCAGTAAACAGGGGAATAGCAATCAGCCCCAGCATTTT	CASSKQGNSNQPQHF
TRBV6-5	NA	NA	TRBJ2-1	TGTGCCAGCAGTTACTCGAGACACGAGCAGTTCTTC	CASSYSRHEQFF
TRBV4-2	NA	TRBD2	TRBJ2-7	TGTGCCAGCAGCCAAGCTAGCGGGGTGACCTACGAGCAGTACTTC	CASSQASGVTYEQYF
TRBV4-1	NA	TRBD2	TRBJ2-1	TGCGCCAGCAGCCAAGTATTCGCAGCGGGAGGATACAATGAGCAGTTCTTC	CASSQVFAAGGYNEQFF
TRBV21-1	once	NA	TRBJ2-7	TGTGCCAGCAGCAAAAATAGTTTCAGGGACAACTCCTACGAGCAGTACTTC	CASSKNSFRDNSYEQYF
TRBV20-1	NA	NA	TRBJ2-3	TGCAGTGCTAGTCCCTCGGTTTCAGATACGCAGTATTTT	CSASPSVSDTQYF
TRBV19	NA	TRBD1	TRBJ2-5	TGTGCCAGCCGGGACAGGGGGGACGAGACCCAGTACTTC	CASRDRGDETQYF
TRBV6-1	few	TRBD1	TRBJ1-1	TGTGCCAGCAGTGAAGAAGGGACAGGGTACACTGAAGCTTTCTTT	CASSEEGTGYTEAFF
TRBV6-5	NA	NA	TRBJ1-3	TGTGCCAGCAGTTACTTGGCGGGTTCGGGAAACACCATATATTTT	CASSYLAGSGNTIYF
TRBV9	NA	TRBD2	TRBJ2-1	TGTGCCAGCAGCCCCGCCCGGACTAGCGGGAACAATGAGCAGTTCTTC	CASSPARTSGNNEQFF
TRBV2	NA	TRBD2	TRBJ2-2	TGTGCCAGCAGTGCTAGCGGGAGTAGGCCCGGGGAGCTGTTTTTT	CASSASGSRPGELFF
TRBV11-2	NA	TRBD1	TRBJ2-7	TGTGCCAGCAGCCGTTCAGGGGGATACGAGCAGTACTTC	CASSRSGGYEQYF
TRBV9	NA	NA	TRBJ2-1	TGTGCCAGCAGCGTAGGGCCTAGCGCGACCCGCAATGAGCAGTTCTTC	CASSVGPSATRNEQFF
TRBV27	NA	NA	TRBJ2-2	TGTGCCAGCAGGGGAGTCGGAGCGAACACCGGGGAGCTGTTTTTT	CASRGVGANTGELFF
TRBV19	NA	TRBD1	TRBJ2-7	TGTGCCAGCCCGGAACAGGGGGCCTCCTACGAGCAGTACTTC	CASPEQGASYEQYF
TRBV4-2	few	NA	TRBJ1-5	TGTGCCAGCAGCCCAGGTTTGTTCAGCAATCAGCCCCAGCATTTT	CASSPGLFSNQPQHF
TRBV6-2/TRBV6-3	NA	TRBD2	TRBJ2-1	TGTGCCAGCAGTGCCCATAGCGGGGGGGCTTACAATGAGCAGTTCTTC	CASSAHSGGAYNEQFF
TRBV11-2	NA	TRBD2	TRBJ2-5	TGTGCCAGCAGGGTTAGCGGGGTGTATTTGGAGACCCAGTACTTC	CASRVSGVYLETQYF
TRBV27	NA	NA	TRBJ1-2	TGTGCCAGCAGTCCCCAGGGTCGCGGCTACACCTTC	CASSPQGRGYTF
TRBV6-5	NA	TRBD1	TRBJ1-1	TGTGCCAGCAGTACAGGGGCCATCGCTTTCTTT	CASSTGAIAFF
TRBV27	NA	NA	TRBJ1-1	TGTGCCAGCAAGGGACTTGGGGTCCGCAGGAACACTGAAGCTTTCTTT	CASKGLGVRRNTEAFF
TRBV3-1/TRBV3-2	NA	NA	TRBJ2-2	TGTGCCAGCAGCCAAGTCGGCGGAAACACCGGGGAGCTGTTTTTT	CASSQVGGNTGELFF
TRBV27	NA	TRBD2	TRBJ2-1	TGTGCCAGCAGTTTTACCAGCGGGGCGAATGAGCAGTTCTTC	CASSFTSGANEQFF
TRBV2	NA	TRBD1	TRBJ1-5	TGTGCCAGCAGTGCAACAGGGGGCGGAAGTCAGCCCCAGCATTTT	CASSATGGGSQPQHF
TRBV29-1	NA	NA	TRBJ2-7	TGCAGCGTTGTATTTTGGTCGGGGTACGAGCAGTACTTC	CSVVFWSGYEQYF
TRBV29-1	NA	NA	TRBJ2-1	TGCAGCGTTGCAGGGGCCAACAATGAGCAGTTCTTC	CSVAGANNEQFF
TRBV7-8	NA	TRBD2	TRBJ2-7	TGTGCCAGCAGCTTAGCGCCAGGACTAGCGGGAGATGTCTACGAGCAGTACTTC	CASSLAPGLAGDVYEQYF
TRBV29-1	NA	NA	TRBJ2-5	TGCAGCGTTGAATGGGTAGACAGTCAAGAGACCCAGTACTTC	CSVEWVDSQETQYF
TRBV3-1/TRBV3-2	NA	TRBD2	TRBJ2-3	TGTGCCAGCAGCCAAGGCCGGGGGGGCAGGACAGATACGCAGTATTTT	CASSQGRGGRTDTQYF
TRBV3-1/TRBV3-2	NA	TRBD2	TRBJ2-1	TGTGCCAGCAGCCGGATCGGGACTAGCGGGGGGGCTTACAATGAGCAGTTCTTC	CASSRIGTSGGAYNEQFF
TRBV10-3	NA	TRBD1	TRBJ2-3	TGTGCCATCAGTGACCGGGCAGGGGGCGCGGGCACAGATACGCAGTATTTT	CAISDRAGGAGTDTQYF
TRBV4-1	few	NA	TRBJ1-2	TGCGCCAGCAGCCTACATAGCCAGACTACTAACTATGGCTACACCTTC	CASSLHSQTTNYGYTF
TRBV28	NA	NA	TRBJ2-7	TGTGCCAGCAGTTTAGGAGGGAGGGGGGACGAGCAGTACTTC	CASSLGGRGDEQYF
TRBV19	NA	NA	TRBJ2-7	TGTGCCAGTAGGCGGACAGAATTCACCTACGAGCAGTACTTC	CASRRTEFTYEQYF
TRBV5-1	NA	NA	TRBJ2-6	TGCGCCAGCAGTCCCGACACCTCTGGGGCCAACGTCCTGACTTTC	CASSPDTSGANVLTF
TRBV6-5	NA	NA	TRBJ2-3	TGTGCCAGCAGCCGTACCCGAGGAGATACGCAGTATTTT	CASSRTRGDTQYF
TRBV7-8	NA	NA	TRBJ1-4	TGTGCCAGCAGCTTCCCGGGAGCTTCTAATGAAAAACTGTTTTTT	CASSFPGASNEKLFF
TRBV27	once	TRBD1	TRBJ2-7	TGTGCCAGCAGTTTAAAGGGGGCAGGGGCCACCTACGAGCAGTACTTC	CASSLKGAGATYEQYF
TRBV10-3	NA	TRBD1	TRBJ1-5	TGTGCCATCAGCGAGGACAGGGGGCTAAGCAATCAGCCCCAGCATTTT	CAISEDRGLSNQPQHF
TRBV29-1	NA	NA	TRBJ1-1	TGCAGCGTTGCGGACACTGAAGCTTTCTTT	CSVADTEAFF
TRBV19	NA	TRBD1	TRBJ2-7	TGTGCCAGTAGTTTCGGGGACAGGGGCTACGAGCAGTACTTC	CASSFGDRGYEQYF
TRBV18	NA	NA	TRBJ1-1	TGTGCCAGCAACGGCCCAGGCCGGTCGGATTACGAAGCTTTCTTT	CASNGPGRSDYEAFF
TRBV7-2	once	TRBD1	TRBJ2-3	TGTGCCAGCAGCTTAAGGGAGGACAGGGGGTTCCCAGATACGCAGTATTTT	CASSLREDRGFPDTQYF
TRBV20-1	NA	NA	TRBJ2-1	TGCAGTGCTAGTGGGTCCTTACCTACCAATGAGCAGTTCTTC	CSASGSLPTNEQFF
TRBV19	NA	TRBD1	TRBJ1-1	TGTGCCAGTAGTACTTCCAGGGGGCTGAACACTGAAGCTTTCTTT	CASSTSRGLNTEAFF
TRBV9	NA	TRBD2	TRBJ2-4	TGTGCCAGCAGCCCGGGACTAGCGGGGGGGCCAGCCAAAAACATTCAGTACTTC	CASSPGLAGGPAKNIQYF
TRBV30	NA	TRBD2	TRBJ2-7	TGTGCCTGGGCCCGGGGCGGGAGGCACGAGCAGTACTTC	CAWARGGRHEQYF
TRBV5-1	NA	TRBD1	TRBJ1-1	TGCGCCAGCAGCTTGTCAGGGGGTAACACTGAAGCTTTCTTT	CASSLSGGNTEAFF
TRBV28	NA	TRBD2	TRBJ2-1	TGTGCCAGCAAAGGACTAGCGGGGTCAATCTCCTACAATGAGCAGTTCTTC	CASKGLAGSISYNEQFF
TRBV6-6	once	NA	TRBJ1-2	TGTGCCAGCAGTTACGAAAGCGACTATGGCTACACCTTC	CASSYESDYGYTF
TRBV2	NA	TRBD1	TRBJ1-6	TGTGCCAGCAGGGCCCGGACAGGCAATAATTCACCCCTCCACTTT	CASRARTGNNSPLHF
TRBV7-9	NA	NA	TRBJ2-3	TGTGCCAGCAGCTTTGGGGCAACAGATACGCAGTATTTT	CASSFGATDTQYF
TRBV7-9	NA	NA	TRBJ1-1	TGTGCCAGCAGCTTAGTGTCGGGGGTAGGGAGTGACACTGAAGCTTTCTTT	CASSLVSGVGSDTEAFF
TRBV9	NA	NA	TRBJ1-4	TGTGCCAGCAGCAAAGGGGATACAGTAACTAATGAAAAACTGTTTTTT	CASSKGDTVTNEKLFF
TRBV27	NA	NA	TRBJ1-5	TGTGCCAGCAGACTTAGGGGTATTCAGCCCCAGCATTTT	CASRLRGIQPQHF
TRBV6-4	NA	TRBD2	TRBJ2-1	TGTGCCAGCAGTACACTAGCGGGAACCTACAATGAGCAGTTCTTC	CASSTLAGTYNEQFF